This T cell receptor beta chain was retrieved from a study of molecular identifiers for immune sequencing clone quantification. Study information: Replicate experiments took RNA from approximately 20,000 or 100,000 naive CD8 cells, divided it five ways and sequenced four.

This CDR3 is 16 amino acids long. V was pared by 0 bases and J by 6 bases, with 6 bases of the junction left unmatched. Germline V gene data show CDR1 as SGHNT and CDR2 as YYREEE (reference sequence). At least ten counts were recorded for this clonotype. The authors sorted naive CD8 T cells as CD8+CD4-CCR7+CD45RA+. One entry per CDR3 protein, called by TCRdb with MiXCR from the PCR reads. The sample holds just under 650,000 distinct CDR3 sequences, nearly 20% seen once. Source material: naive CD8+ T cells from blood, with Jurkat cell RNA spiked in. As for subset: FACS-sorted CD8+CD4-CCR7+CD45RA+ naive T cells. The chain recombines TRBV5-4 with TRBJ2-3; 11 nucleotides line up with TRBD2. The sequence was collected from a human donor in good health. Some libraries in this study had Jurkat cell RNA spiked in. The CDR3 region is CASSLVTSGSMDTQYF. The CDR3 bases are TGTGCCAGCAGCTTGGTCACTAGCGGGAGTATGGATACGCAGTATTTT.